The rows below give T cell receptor beta chains drawn from one sample of a study of identical twins. Each CDR3 protein gets one entry after TCRdb re-called the 5' RACE reads with MiXCR. The sample lists 450,000 to 600,000 distinct CDR3 sequences, approximately 20% seen once, with 0.48% in the top ten. These records were also assigned to another study, of yellow fever vaccine responses in identical twins.

The sequencing sample was made of CD4+ T cells sorted from blood. Receptors were obtained from a woman under 30 in good health. Each CDR3 is given with its conserved first and last residue. The D gene is left open where the match is weak. Not all rows give a size; the values are once, few, many and, for expanded clones, a class.

J gene: TRBJ1-1
V gene: TRBV5-1
clone size: .
D gene: .
CDR3 protein: CASSGTGRWDTEAFF
CDR3 DNA: TGCGCCAGCAGCGGCACAGGGAGGTGGGACACTGAAGCTTTCTTT

J gene: TRBJ1-2
V gene: TRBV20-1
clone size: few
D gene: .
CDR3 protein: CSARVGTYEKYGYTF
CDR3 DNA: TGCAGTGCTAGAGTTGGGACTTACGAAAAATATGGCTACACCTTC

J gene: TRBJ1-1
V gene: TRBV20-1
clone size: .
D gene: .
CDR3 protein: CSASRQSAMNTEAFF
CDR3 DNA: TGCAGTGCTTCCCGACAGTCGGCGATGAACACTGAAGCTTTCTTT

J gene: TRBJ2-1
V gene: TRBV28
clone size: few
D gene: .
CDR3 protein: CASSLGASPINEQFF
CDR3 DNA: TGTGCCAGCAGTTTAGGGGCTAGCCCGATCAATGAGCAGTTCTTC

J gene: TRBJ2-4
V gene: TRBV21-1
clone size: few
D gene: .
CDR3 protein: CASSPRTPTVIAKNIQYF
CDR3 DNA: TGTGCCAGCAGCCCGCGGACACCGACCGTTATAGCCAAAAACATTCAGTACTTC

J gene: TRBJ2-7
V gene: TRBV11-2
clone size: .
D gene: TRBD1
CDR3 protein: CASSVTGTGGVEQYF
CDR3 DNA: TGTGCCAGCAGCGTGACCGGGACAGGGGGCGTCGAGCAGTACTTC

J gene: TRBJ1-1
V gene: TRBV20-1
clone size: .
D gene: .
CDR3 protein: CSAHYPEAFF
CDR3 DNA: TGCAGTGCTCACTACCCTGAAGCTTTCTTT

J gene: TRBJ1-6
V gene: TRBV20-1
clone size: .
D gene: .
CDR3 protein: CSASRGTLNSPLHF
CDR3 DNA: TGCAGTGCTAGTAGGGGGACCTTAAATTCACCCCTCCACTTT

J gene: TRBJ2-3
V gene: TRBV19
clone size: .
D gene: TRBD2
CDR3 protein: CASSTIAGPTDTQYF
CDR3 DNA: TGTGCCAGTAGTACGATAGCGGGACCCACAGATACGCAGTATTTT

J gene: TRBJ2-1
V gene: TRBV5-1
clone size: few
D gene: .
CDR3 protein: CASSLVFPNNEQFF
CDR3 DNA: TGCGCCAGCAGCTTGGTGTTCCCTAACAATGAGCAGTTCTTC

J gene: TRBJ2-1
V gene: TRBV25-1
clone size: few
D gene: .
CDR3 protein: CASSLLATAYNEQFF
CDR3 DNA: TGTGCCAGCAGCCTGCTAGCGACCGCCTACAATGAGCAGTTCTTC

J gene: TRBJ2-2
V gene: TRBV10-1
clone size: few
D gene: TRBD1
CDR3 protein: CASSESGTGATGELFF
CDR3 DNA: TGCGCCAGCAGTGAATCCGGGACAGGGGCCACCGGGGAGCTGTTTTTT

J gene: TRBJ2-2
V gene: TRBV20-1
clone size: few
D gene: .
CDR3 protein: CSARDLKAGNTGELFF
CDR3 DNA: TGCAGTGCTAGAGATTTAAAGGCGGGTAACACCGGGGAGCTGTTTTTT

J gene: TRBJ2-1
V gene: TRBV29-1
clone size: .
D gene: .
CDR3 protein: CSVEAFAGREQFF
CDR3 DNA: TGCAGCGTTGAAGCGTTCGCGGGACGGGAGCAGTTCTTC

J gene: TRBJ2-7
V gene: TRBV7-9
clone size: .
D gene: TRBD2
CDR3 protein: CASSQGPSGSSYEQYF
CDR3 DNA: TGTGCCAGCAGCCAGGGACCTAGCGGGAGTTCCTACGAGCAGTACTTC

J gene: TRBJ2-1
V gene: TRBV9
clone size: .
D gene: .
CDR3 protein: CASSVDLSSYNEQFF
CDR3 DNA: TGTGCCAGCAGCGTAGACCTGAGCTCCTACAATGAGCAGTTCTTC

J gene: TRBJ2-1
V gene: TRBV7-2
clone size: .
D gene: TRBD2
CDR3 protein: CASILSGGNEQFF
CDR3 DNA: TGTGCCAGCATATTGTCGGGAGGGAATGAGCAGTTCTTC

J gene: TRBJ1-1
V gene: TRBV4-1
clone size: few
D gene: .
CDR3 protein: CASSHVRGLSNTEAFF
CDR3 DNA: TGCGCCAGCAGCCACGTGAGGGGCCTATCGAACACTGAAGCTTTCTTT

J gene: TRBJ2-1
V gene: TRBV2
clone size: few
D gene: TRBD2
CDR3 protein: CASRLAGGRSGNEQFF
CDR3 DNA: TGTGCCAGCAGATTAGCGGGAGGGCGTTCGGGCAATGAGCAGTTCTTC

J gene: TRBJ1-6
V gene: TRBV2
clone size: .
D gene: .
CDR3 protein: CASSKANGNNSPLHF
CDR3 DNA: TGTGCCAGCAGTAAGGCGAACGGGAATAATTCACCCCTCCACTTT

J gene: TRBJ2-5
V gene: TRBV3-1
clone size: .
D gene: .
CDR3 protein: CASSTSPMGETQYF
CDR3 DNA: TGTGCCAGCAGCACGAGCCCTATGGGAGAGACCCAGTACTTC

J gene: TRBJ1-1
V gene: TRBV12-3/TRBV12-4
clone size: many
D gene: .
CDR3 protein: CASSSPPGIAEAFF
CDR3 DNA: TGTGCCAGCAGTTCCCCACCGGGGATAGCTGAAGCTTTCTTT

J gene: TRBJ2-3
V gene: TRBV3-1
clone size: .
D gene: TRBD2
CDR3 protein: CASSPGTSGSRVRDTQYF
CDR3 DNA: TGTGCCAGCAGCCCTGGGACTAGCGGGAGTAGAGTGAGAGATACGCAGTATTTT

J gene: TRBJ1-6
V gene: TRBV6-5
clone size: few
D gene: .
CDR3 protein: CASSYARVNSPLHF
CDR3 DNA: TGTGCCAGCAGTTACGCCCGGGTCAATTCACCCCTCCACTTT

J gene: TRBJ2-6
V gene: TRBV7-2
clone size: .
D gene: .
CDR3 protein: CASSPQTGSGANVLTF
CDR3 DNA: TGTGCCAGCAGCCCTCAGACAGGCTCTGGGGCCAACGTCCTGACTTTC

J gene: TRBJ1-2
V gene: TRBV7-9
clone size: few
D gene: .
CDR3 protein: CASSLIRQDFYGYTF
CDR3 DNA: TGTGCCAGCAGCTTAATACGTCAAGACTTCTATGGCTACACCTTC

J gene: TRBJ2-5
V gene: TRBV15
clone size: .
D gene: .
CDR3 protein: CATGAGMEGTQYF
CDR3 DNA: TGTGCCACCGGGGCGGGGATGGAGGGGACCCAGTACTTC

J gene: TRBJ2-3
V gene: TRBV5-1
clone size: few
D gene: TRBD1
CDR3 protein: CASSLLGQGSADTQYF
CDR3 DNA: TGCGCCAGCAGCTTGTTAGGACAGGGGAGCGCAGATACGCAGTATTTT

J gene: TRBJ2-1
V gene: TRBV20-1
clone size: few
D gene: .
CDR3 protein: CSATPGTSGNEQFF
CDR3 DNA: TGCAGTGCTACCCCAGGTACGAGTGGGAATGAGCAGTTCTTC

J gene: TRBJ2-1
V gene: TRBV24-1
clone size: .
D gene: .
CDR3 protein: CATSTVRGGRNEQFF
CDR3 DNA: TGTGCCACCAGTACCGTGCGGGGTGGGCGCAATGAGCAGTTCTTC

J gene: TRBJ2-3
V gene: TRBV20-1
clone size: few
D gene: TRBD2
CDR3 protein: CSAYQAGAGDTQYF
CDR3 DNA: TGCAGTGCTTACCAAGCGGGAGCAGGAGATACGCAGTATTTT

J gene: TRBJ1-5
V gene: TRBV12-3/TRBV12-4
clone size: few
D gene: .
CDR3 protein: CASSLWEGSNQPQHF
CDR3 DNA: TGTGCCAGCAGTTTATGGGAGGGTAGCAATCAGCCCCAGCATTTT

J gene: TRBJ2-1
V gene: TRBV27
clone size: .
D gene: .
CDR3 protein: CASSSTSPVQFF
CDR3 DNA: TGTGCCAGCAGTTCCACTAGTCCAGTGCAGTTCTTC

J gene: TRBJ1-5
V gene: TRBV4-1
clone size: .
D gene: .
CDR3 protein: CASSQGGGWEPQHF
CDR3 DNA: TGCGCCAGCAGCCAAGGGGGTGGATGGGAGCCCCAGCATTTT

J gene: TRBJ2-3
V gene: TRBV5-1
clone size: .
D gene: TRBD2
CDR3 protein: CASSQAGISTDTQYF
CDR3 DNA: TGCGCCAGCAGCCAAGCGGGGATTAGCACAGATACGCAGTATTTT

J gene: TRBJ2-1
V gene: TRBV27
clone size: .
D gene: TRBD1
CDR3 protein: CASERNRGSYNEQFF
CDR3 DNA: TGTGCCAGCGAACGTAACAGGGGTTCCTACAATGAGCAGTTCTTC

J gene: TRBJ1-4
V gene: TRBV12-3/TRBV12-4
clone size: few
D gene: .
CDR3 protein: CASSRNWEKLFF
CDR3 DNA: TGTGCCAGCAGCCGTAACTGGGAAAAACTGTTTTTT

J gene: TRBJ1-1
V gene: TRBV20-1
clone size: once
D gene: .
CDR3 protein: CSATRGATEAFF
CDR3 DNA: TGCAGTGCGACAAGGGGCGCCACTGAAGCTTTCTTT

J gene: TRBJ1-2
V gene: TRBV9
clone size: few
D gene: .
CDR3 protein: CASSVGEGPYGYTF
CDR3 DNA: TGTGCCAGCAGCGTAGGGGAAGGGCCCTATGGCTACACCTTC

J gene: TRBJ1-4
V gene: TRBV12-3/TRBV12-4
clone size: few
D gene: .
CDR3 protein: CASSRGGAKLFF
CDR3 DNA: TGTGCCAGCAGTCGAGGGGGAGCGAAACTGTTTTTT

J gene: TRBJ2-7
V gene: TRBV20-1
clone size: .
D gene: TRBD2
CDR3 protein: CCANSPRGGISSYEQYF
CDR3 DNA: TGCTGTGCTAATAGTCCGCGCGGGGGGATTAGCTCCTACGAGCAGTACTTC

J gene: TRBJ1-2
V gene: TRBV6-5
clone size: few
D gene: .
CDR3 protein: CASSYVGRYGYTF
CDR3 DNA: TGTGCCAGCAGTTACGTAGGGAGGTATGGCTACACCTTC

J gene: TRBJ2-7
V gene: TRBV5-5
clone size: .
D gene: TRBD1
CDR3 protein: CASSYFLPGTGVHEQYF
CDR3 DNA: TGTGCCAGCAGCTATTTCCTCCCCGGGACAGGGGTGCACGAGCAGTACTTC

J gene: TRBJ2-1
V gene: TRBV11-2
clone size: .
D gene: .
CDR3 protein: CASSSPAGEQFF
CDR3 DNA: TGTGCCAGCAGCTCCCCGGCTGGGGAGCAGTTCTTC

J gene: TRBJ1-5
V gene: TRBV5-1
clone size: .
D gene: TRBD1
CDR3 protein: CASSPTGVQPQHF
CDR3 DNA: TGCGCCAGCAGCCCCACAGGGGTCCAGCCCCAGCATTTT

J gene: TRBJ2-7
V gene: TRBV10-3
clone size: .
D gene: TRBD2
CDR3 protein: CAISNGLTSGLEQYF
CDR3 DNA: TGTGCCATCAGTAACGGTCTGACTAGCGGGCTCGAGCAGTACTTC

J gene: TRBJ2-5
V gene: TRBV5-5
clone size: .
D gene: TRBD1
CDR3 protein: CASSFDRVPGETQYF
CDR3 DNA: TGTGCCAGCAGCTTCGACAGGGTTCCGGGAGAGACCCAGTACTTC

J gene: TRBJ2-5
V gene: TRBV18
clone size: .
D gene: .
CDR3 protein: CASSPNQAQETQYF
CDR3 DNA: TGTGCCAGCTCACCAAATCAGGCTCAAGAGACCCAGTACTTC

J gene: TRBJ1-1
V gene: TRBV6-1
clone size: .
D gene: .
CDR3 protein: CASSAVRGSTEAFF
CDR3 DNA: TGTGCCAGCAGTGCCGTCAGGGGTTCGACTGAAGCTTTCTTT

J gene: TRBJ2-5
V gene: TRBV5-1
clone size: many
D gene: TRBD2
CDR3 protein: CASSWTSGGETQYF
CDR3 DNA: TGCGCCAGCAGCTGGACTAGCGGGGGAGAGACCCAGTACTTC

J gene: TRBJ2-1
V gene: TRBV9
clone size: .
D gene: TRBD2
CDR3 protein: CASTPTSGNNEQFF
CDR3 DNA: TGTGCCAGCACCCCGACTAGCGGAAACAATGAGCAGTTCTTC

J gene: TRBJ1-2
V gene: TRBV20-1
clone size: .
D gene: .
CDR3 protein: CSAGRASWGYTF
CDR3 DNA: TGCAGTGCGGGCCGGGCCTCCTGGGGCTACACCTTC